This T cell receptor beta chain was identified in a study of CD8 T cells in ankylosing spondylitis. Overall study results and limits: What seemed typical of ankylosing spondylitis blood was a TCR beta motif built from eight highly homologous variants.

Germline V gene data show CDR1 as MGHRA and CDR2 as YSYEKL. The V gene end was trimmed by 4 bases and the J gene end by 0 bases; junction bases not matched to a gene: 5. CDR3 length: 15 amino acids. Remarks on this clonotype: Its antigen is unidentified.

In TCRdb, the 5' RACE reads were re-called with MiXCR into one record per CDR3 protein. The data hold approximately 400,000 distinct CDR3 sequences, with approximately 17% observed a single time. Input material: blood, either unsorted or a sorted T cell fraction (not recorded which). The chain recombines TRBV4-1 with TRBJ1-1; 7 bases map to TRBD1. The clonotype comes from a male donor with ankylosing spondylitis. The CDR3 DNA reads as TGCGCCAGCAGCCGAGCGACAGGGTTGAACACTGAAGCTTTCTTT. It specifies CASSRATGLNTEAFF.